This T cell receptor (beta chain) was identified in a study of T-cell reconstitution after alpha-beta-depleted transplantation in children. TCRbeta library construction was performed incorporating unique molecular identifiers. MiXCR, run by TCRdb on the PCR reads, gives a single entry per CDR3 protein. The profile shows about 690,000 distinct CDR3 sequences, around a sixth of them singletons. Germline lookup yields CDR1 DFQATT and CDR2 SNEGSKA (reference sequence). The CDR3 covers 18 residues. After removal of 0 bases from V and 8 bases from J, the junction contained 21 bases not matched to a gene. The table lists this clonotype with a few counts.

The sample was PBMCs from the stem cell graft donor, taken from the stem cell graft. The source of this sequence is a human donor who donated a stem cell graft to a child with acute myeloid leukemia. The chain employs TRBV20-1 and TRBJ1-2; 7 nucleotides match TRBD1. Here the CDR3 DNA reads TGCAGTGCTAGAGATCCGTGGAGTCATGCAGGGGGAATCGGCGGCTACACCTTC. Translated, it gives CSARDPWSHAGGIGGYTF.